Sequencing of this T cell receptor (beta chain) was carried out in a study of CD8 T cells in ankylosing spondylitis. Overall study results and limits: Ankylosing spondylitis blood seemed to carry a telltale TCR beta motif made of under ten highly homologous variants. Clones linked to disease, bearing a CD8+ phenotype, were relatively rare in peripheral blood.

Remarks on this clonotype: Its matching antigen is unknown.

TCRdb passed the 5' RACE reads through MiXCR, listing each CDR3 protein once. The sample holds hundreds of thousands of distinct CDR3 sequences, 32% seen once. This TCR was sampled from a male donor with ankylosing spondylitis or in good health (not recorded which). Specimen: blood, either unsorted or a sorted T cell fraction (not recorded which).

The DNA for the CDR3 is TGTGCCAGCAGTTACCTTGAGGGGGTAGGTTACAATGAGCAGTTCTTC. Translating it yields CASSYLEGVGYNEQFF. The chain has TRBV6-5 and TRBJ2-1; a weak D match, TRBD1 (6 bases). Per the germline V gene, CDR1 is MNHEY and CDR2 is SVGAGI. There are 16 residues in the CDR3. Trimming left V 2 bases short and J 4 bases short, with 15 bases between.